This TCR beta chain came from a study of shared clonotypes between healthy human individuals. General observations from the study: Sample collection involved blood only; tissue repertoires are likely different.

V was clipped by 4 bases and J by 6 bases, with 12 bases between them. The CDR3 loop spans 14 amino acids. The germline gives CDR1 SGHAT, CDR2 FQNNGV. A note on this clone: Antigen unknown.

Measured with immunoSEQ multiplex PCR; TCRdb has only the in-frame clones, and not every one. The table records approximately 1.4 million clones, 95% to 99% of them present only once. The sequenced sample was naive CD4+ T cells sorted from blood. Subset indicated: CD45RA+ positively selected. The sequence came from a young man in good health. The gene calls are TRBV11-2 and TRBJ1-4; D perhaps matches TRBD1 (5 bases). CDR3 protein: CASSSGQGDEKLFF. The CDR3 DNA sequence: TGTGCCAGCAGCTCAGGTCAGGGAGATGAAAAACTGTTTTTT.